This T cell receptor (beta chain) derives from a study of lymphopenia after photon versus proton radiotherapy. On this clone: Its antigen is undetermined. Different DNA sequences within this sample yield the same CDR3.

The ends lost 6 bases at V and 5 bases at J; junction bases unmatched: 7. This CDR3 has 14 residues. Germline V gene data show CDR1 as KGHSH and CDR2 as LQKENI. General study findings and limits: Post-nadir TCR diversity decline inversely tracked overall survival among those who died. Post-nadir diversity loss with photons came from oligoclonal expansion, particularly CD8+ Temra cells. Photon-treated patients lost naive T cells and TCR diversity; proton-treated stayed stable. Authors raise, but do not show, better survival with proton therapy.

TCRdb's copy holds only in-frame clones and misses some; the assay was immunoSEQ multiplex PCR. The sample contains about 19,000 clones, about nine tenths of which appear only once. The chain combines TRBV18 with TRBJ2-5; 9 bases align to TRBD1. This TCR came from a man in his sixties with pancreatic cancer. Sample: peripheral blood, taken from a patient treated with photon-based radiotherapy. CDR3 bases: TGTGCCAGCTCGCCGGGGACAGGGCGGGAGACCCAGTACTTC. Protein: CASSPGTGRETQYF.